The 10 T cell receptor beta chains below come from one sample, sequenced in a study of TIL therapy for anti-PD-1-resistant metastatic lung cancer. The time point denotes: pre-treatment sample, taken before nivolumab and TIL therapy. This was the immunoSEQ v3 assay. The repertoire was sequenced with immunoSEQ multiplex PCR; TCRdb's copy has only in-frame clones and lacks some. This sample yields about 59,000 clones, of which 75% to 90% are seen a single time; 2.5% to 3.5% belongs to the top ten. Sequencing was performed on blood, taken at baseline. The receptor source for this set is a person between 25 and 79 years old with non-small cell lung cancer.

This sequence joins TRBV19 and TRBJ1-5; D might be TRBD1 (5 bases). Germline V gene lookup returns CDR1 LNHDA and CDR2 SQIVND (reference sequence). The CDR3 is made up of 16 amino acids. Trimming left V 7 bases short and J 7 bases short, with 23 bases between. DNA of the CDR3: TGTGCCAGTACCCTCTGGGGGATAAAAGGGGTACAGCCCCAGCATTTT. Its protein product is CASTLWGIKGVQPQHF.

V is TRBV7-2 and J is TRBJ2-3; weak D call: TRBD2 (6 bases). Germline CDR1 and CDR2: SGHTA and FQGNSA. There are 15 residues in the CDR3. Trimming left V 1 base short and J 6 bases short, with 14 bases between. CDR3 loop: CASSLGAGIPDTQYF. The DNA for the CDR3 is TGTGCCAGCAGCTTAGGGGCGGGAATACCGGATACGCAGTATTTT.

V usage is TRBV5-1 and J usage is TRBJ1-1; maybe TRBD1 (6 bases). The germline V and J ends were trimmed by 4 bases and 0 bases, with 13 bases remaining between them. Germline CDR1 is SGHRS and CDR2 is YFSETQ. CDR3 length equals 15 residues. DNA for the CDR3: TGCGCCAGCAGCAGGAGGACAGTAATGAACACTGAAGCTTTCTTT. It is translated as CASSRRTVMNTEAFF.

This chain uses TRBV19 with TRBJ2-7; D may match TRBD1 or TRBD2 (5 bases each). Germline CDR1 reads LNHDA; CDR2 reads SQIVND (reference sequence). The CDR3 has 14 residues. Trimming removed 3 bases from V and 9 bases from J, with 18 bases in between. CDR3 amino acids: CASSMGTGSQLQYF. Here the CDR3 DNA reads TGTGCCAGTAGTATGGGGACGGGATCCCAACTGCAGTACTTC.

This clone was observed a single time. For the CDR3, the DNA is TGCGCCAGCAGCCAAGGACAGGGCCCGGGGGCCAACGTCCTGACTTTC. It yields the protein CASSQGQGPGANVLTF. This chain links TRBV4-1 with TRBJ2-6, with 7 bases aligning to TRBD1. Germline V gene sequence: CDR1 MGHRA, CDR2 YSYEKL. The CDR3 runs to 16 residues. J gave up 4 bases and V 1 base, and 4 bases lay outside the gene matches.

This clone came up once. The chain couples TRBV28 to TRBJ2-7; TRBD2 matches at 9 bases. The CDR3 consists of 18 residues. The germline gives CDR1 MDHEN, CDR2 SYDVKM. The ends lost 4 bases at V and 0 bases at J; junction bases unmatched: 13. Here the CDR3 reads CASSSEWGGRAFSYEQYF. CDR3 nucleotides: TGTGCCAGCAGTTCCGAGTGGGGCGGGAGGGCCTTCTCCTACGAGCAGTACTTC.

As DNA, the CDR3 is TGTGCCAGCAGTTCCTCGGTGGGGCCTGAAGCTTTCTTT. This codes for CASSSSVGPEAFF. This chain links TRBV6-5 with TRBJ1-1; D possibly corresponds to TRBD1 (5 bases). Trimming took off 4 bases at V and 6 bases at J, with 12 bases between the two ends. The CDR3 is 13 amino acids. Germline V CDR1 and CDR2: MNHEY, SVGAGI.

In the case of this clone: One junction end disagrees with the germline gene, perhaps due to a read error. This chain connects TRBV6-4 to TRBJ2-7; a weak D match, TRBD1 (5 bases). This CDR3 region has 14 residues. Germline loops: CDR1 MRHNA, CDR2 SNTAGT. The CDR3 DNA reads TGTGCCAGCAATGACGGTTCAGGGCACTACGAGCAGTACTTC. Amino acids: CASNDGSGHYEQYF.

This clone was picked up a small number of times. This sequence joins TRBV20-1 and TRBJ1-6; D is ambiguous. Germline CDR1 and CDR2: DFQATT and SNEGSKA (reference sequence). V lost 3 bases, J lost 7 bases, and 16 bases lay in between. This CDR3 has 15 residues. CDR3 amino acids: CSASYRAVPNSPLHF. For the CDR3, the DNA is TGCAGTGCTAGTTATCGTGCAGTCCCCAATTCACCCCTCCACTTT.

The rearrangement joins TRBV19 to TRBJ1-5; 9 nucleotides match TRBD1. The trim removed 7 bases at V and 0 bases at J, leaving 7 bases unmatched. This CDR3 contains 16 residues. The germline V gene encodes CDR1 LNHDA and CDR2 SQIVND (reference sequence). The CDR3 DNA sequence: TGTGCCAGTAATTTTCCGGGACAGGGTAGCAATCAGCCCCAGCATTTT. Protein sequence: CASNFPGQGSNQPQHF.